This T cell receptor (beta chain) was obtained from a study of shared clonotypes between healthy human individuals. Study in general: Per donor, three plates held CD4 naive cells, three held CD4 memory, two held CD8 naive and one held CD8 memory. General study points: Even with large depth, rarefaction showed that sorted-subset sequencing was incomplete.

There are a few counts of this clone. Its antigen is not identified. Each subset's genomic DNA was shared equally among a number of immunoSEQ plates. Sequenced by immunoSEQ multiplex PCR; TCRdb stores in-frame clones only, minus some. The sample lists approximately 940,000 clones, more than 75% occurring once. The V gene lost 5 bases and the J gene lost 8 bases, with 9 bases spanning the gap. The germline gives CDR1 DFQATT, CDR2 SNEGSKA (reference sequence). There are 11 residues in the CDR3. The gene calls are TRBV20-1 and TRBJ1-4, with TRBD1 as a possible D gene (6 bases). The sequenced sample was memory CD4+ T cells sorted from blood. Subset denoted: CD45RA-negative fraction. This TCR derives from a man younger than 35 in good health. This CDR3 is CSAWGGEKLFF. The CDR3 region has the DNA TGCAGTGCTTGGGGGGGCGAAAAACTGTTTTTT.